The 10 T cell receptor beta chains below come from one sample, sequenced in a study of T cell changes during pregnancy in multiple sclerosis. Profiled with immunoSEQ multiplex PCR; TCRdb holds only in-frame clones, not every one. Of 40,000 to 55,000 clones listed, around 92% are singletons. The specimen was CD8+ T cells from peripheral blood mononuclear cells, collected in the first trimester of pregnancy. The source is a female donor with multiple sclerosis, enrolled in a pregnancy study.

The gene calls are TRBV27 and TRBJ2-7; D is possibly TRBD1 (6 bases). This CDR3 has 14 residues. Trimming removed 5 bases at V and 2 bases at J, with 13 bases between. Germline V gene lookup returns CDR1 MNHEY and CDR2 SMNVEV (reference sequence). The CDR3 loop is CASSPPGQPYEQYF. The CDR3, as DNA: TGTGCCAGCAGTCCGCCGGGACAACCCTACGAGCAGTACTTC.

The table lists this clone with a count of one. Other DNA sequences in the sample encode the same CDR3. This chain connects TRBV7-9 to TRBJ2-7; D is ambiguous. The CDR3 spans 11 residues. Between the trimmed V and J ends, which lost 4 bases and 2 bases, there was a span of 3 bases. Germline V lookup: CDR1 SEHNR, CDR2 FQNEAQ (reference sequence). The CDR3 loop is CASSSTYEQYF. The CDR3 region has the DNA TGTGCCAGCAGCTCCACCTACGAGCAGTACTTC.

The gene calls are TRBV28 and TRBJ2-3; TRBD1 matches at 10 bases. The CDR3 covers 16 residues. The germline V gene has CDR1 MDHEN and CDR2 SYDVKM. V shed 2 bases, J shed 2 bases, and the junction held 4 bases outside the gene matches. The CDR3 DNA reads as TGTGCCAGCAGTTTAGGGGACAGGGGACCCACAGATACGCAGTATTTT. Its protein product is CASSLGDRGPTDTQYF.

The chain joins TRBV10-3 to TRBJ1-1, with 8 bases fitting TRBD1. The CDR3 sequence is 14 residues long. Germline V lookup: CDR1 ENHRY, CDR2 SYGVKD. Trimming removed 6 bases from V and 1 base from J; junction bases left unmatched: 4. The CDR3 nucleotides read TGTGCCATCAGGGGGACAGGAACGAACACTGAAGCTTTCTTT. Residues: CAIRGTGTNTEAFF.

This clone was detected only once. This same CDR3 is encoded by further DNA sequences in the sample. As DNA, the CDR3 is TGTGCCAGCAGCCAGACAGATAGCAATCAGCCCCAGCATTTT. It is translated as CASSQTDSNQPQHF. The chain has TRBV27 and TRBJ1-5; D might be TRBD1 (5 bases). V was shortened by 6 bases and J by 0 bases, with 9 bases between the two germline ends. The CDR3 is 14 amino acids. The germline CDR1 and CDR2 sequences are MNHEY and SMNVEV (reference sequence).

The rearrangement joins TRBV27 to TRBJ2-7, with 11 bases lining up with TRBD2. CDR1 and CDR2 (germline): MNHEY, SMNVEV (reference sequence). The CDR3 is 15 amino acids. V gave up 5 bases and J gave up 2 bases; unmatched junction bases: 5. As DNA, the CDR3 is TGTGCCAGCAGTCCAGGGACTAGCGGTGCCTACGAGCAGTACTTC. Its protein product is CASSPGTSGAYEQYF.

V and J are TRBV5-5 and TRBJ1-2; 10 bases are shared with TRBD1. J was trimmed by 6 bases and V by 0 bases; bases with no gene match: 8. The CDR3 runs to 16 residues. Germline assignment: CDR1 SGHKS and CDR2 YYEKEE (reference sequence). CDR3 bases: TGTGCCAGCAGCTTGGAGACAGGGGGCGCGGTGGATGGCTACACCTTC. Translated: CASSLETGGAVDGYTF.

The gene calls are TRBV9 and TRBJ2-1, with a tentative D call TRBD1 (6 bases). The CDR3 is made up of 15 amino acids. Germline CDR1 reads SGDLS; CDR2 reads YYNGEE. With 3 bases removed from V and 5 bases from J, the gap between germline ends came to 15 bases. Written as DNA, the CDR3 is TGTGCCAGCAGCGGGACAGTACTCGGGGACAATGAGCAGTTCTTC. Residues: CASSGTVLGDNEQFF.

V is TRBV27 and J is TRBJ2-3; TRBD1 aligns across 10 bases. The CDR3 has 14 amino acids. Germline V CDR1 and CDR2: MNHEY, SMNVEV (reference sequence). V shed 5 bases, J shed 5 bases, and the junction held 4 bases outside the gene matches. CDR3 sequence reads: CASSPRDRGDTQYF. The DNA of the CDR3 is TGTGCCAGCAGTCCGAGGGACAGGGGAGATACGCAGTATTTT.

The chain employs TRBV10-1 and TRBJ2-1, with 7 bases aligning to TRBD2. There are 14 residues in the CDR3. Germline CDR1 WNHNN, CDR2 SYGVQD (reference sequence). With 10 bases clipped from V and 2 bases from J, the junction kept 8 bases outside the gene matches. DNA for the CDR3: TGCGCCACGACCGGGACTACCACCTACAATGAGCAGTTCTTC. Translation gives CATTGTTTYNEQFF.